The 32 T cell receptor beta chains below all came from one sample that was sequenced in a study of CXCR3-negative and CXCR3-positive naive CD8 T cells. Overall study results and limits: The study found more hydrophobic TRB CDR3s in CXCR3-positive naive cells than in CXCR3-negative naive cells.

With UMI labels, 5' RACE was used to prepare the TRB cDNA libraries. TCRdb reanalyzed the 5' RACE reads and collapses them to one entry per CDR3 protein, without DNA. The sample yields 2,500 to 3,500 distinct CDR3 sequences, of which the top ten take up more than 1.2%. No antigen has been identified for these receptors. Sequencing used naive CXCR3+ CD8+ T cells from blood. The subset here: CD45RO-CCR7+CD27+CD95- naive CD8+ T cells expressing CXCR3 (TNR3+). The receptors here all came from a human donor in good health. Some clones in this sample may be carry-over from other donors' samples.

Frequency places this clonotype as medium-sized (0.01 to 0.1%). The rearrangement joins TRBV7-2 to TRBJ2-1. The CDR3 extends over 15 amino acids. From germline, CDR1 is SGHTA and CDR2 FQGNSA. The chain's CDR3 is CASSLGVGSGNEQFF.

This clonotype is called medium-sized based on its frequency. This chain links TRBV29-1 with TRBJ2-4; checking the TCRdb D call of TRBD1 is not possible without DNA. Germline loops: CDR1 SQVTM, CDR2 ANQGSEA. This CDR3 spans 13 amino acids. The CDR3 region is CSVETGGQNIQYF.

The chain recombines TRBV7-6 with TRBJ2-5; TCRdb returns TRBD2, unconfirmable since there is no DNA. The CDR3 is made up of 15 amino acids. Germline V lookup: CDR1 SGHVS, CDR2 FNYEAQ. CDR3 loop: CASSFQGPFQETQYF.

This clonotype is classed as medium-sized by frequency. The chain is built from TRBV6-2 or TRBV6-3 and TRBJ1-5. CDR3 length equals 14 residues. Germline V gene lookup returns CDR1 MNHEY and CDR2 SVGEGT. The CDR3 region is CASSYVGRDQPQHF.

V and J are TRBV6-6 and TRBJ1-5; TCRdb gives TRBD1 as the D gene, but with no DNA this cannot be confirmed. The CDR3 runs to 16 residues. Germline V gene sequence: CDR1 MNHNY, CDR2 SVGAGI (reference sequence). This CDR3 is CASSLGQATSNQPQHF.

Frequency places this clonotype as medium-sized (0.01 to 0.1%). The CDR3 spells CSARDTRGGLASTDTQYF. V gene TRBV20-1 combines with J gene TRBJ2-3; TCRdb indicates TRBD1, and absent DNA this call remains unverified. Germline loops: CDR1 DFQATT, CDR2 SNEGSKA (reference sequence). The CDR3 extends over 18 amino acids.

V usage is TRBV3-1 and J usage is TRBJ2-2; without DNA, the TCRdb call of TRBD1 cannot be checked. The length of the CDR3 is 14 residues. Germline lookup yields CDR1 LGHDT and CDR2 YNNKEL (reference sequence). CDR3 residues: CARTLPGRPRELFF.

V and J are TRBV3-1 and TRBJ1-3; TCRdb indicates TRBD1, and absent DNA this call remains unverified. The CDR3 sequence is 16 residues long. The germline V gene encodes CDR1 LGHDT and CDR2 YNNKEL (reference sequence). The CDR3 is CASSQIATGSGNTIYF. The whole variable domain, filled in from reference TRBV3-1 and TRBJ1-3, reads DTAVSQTPKYLVTQMGNDKSIKCEQNLGHDTMYWYKQDSKKFLKIMFSYNNKELIINETVPNRFSPKSPDKAHLNLHINSLELGDSAVYFCASSQIATGSGNTIYFGEGSWLTVV.

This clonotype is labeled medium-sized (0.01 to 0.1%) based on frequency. The CDR3 spells CASSLGLADTQYF. The chain uses TRBV12-3 or TRBV12-4 and TRBJ2-3; checking the TCRdb D call of TRBD2 is not possible without DNA. The CDR3 has 13 residues.

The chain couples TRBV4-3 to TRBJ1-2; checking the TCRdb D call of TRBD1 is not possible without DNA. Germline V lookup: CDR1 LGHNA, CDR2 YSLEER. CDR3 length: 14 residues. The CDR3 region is CASSQDRGESGYTF.

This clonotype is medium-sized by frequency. CDR3 region: CSAQTGRETQYF. V is TRBV29-1 and J is TRBJ2-5; TCRdb names TRBD1, which stays unverified in the absence of DNA. The germline V gene has CDR1 SQVTM and CDR2 ANQGSEA. The CDR3 has 12 amino acids.

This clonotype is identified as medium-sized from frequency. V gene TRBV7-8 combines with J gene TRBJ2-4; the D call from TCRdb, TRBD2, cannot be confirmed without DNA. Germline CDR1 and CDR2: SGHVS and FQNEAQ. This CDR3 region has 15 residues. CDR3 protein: CASSLGERDQNIQYF.

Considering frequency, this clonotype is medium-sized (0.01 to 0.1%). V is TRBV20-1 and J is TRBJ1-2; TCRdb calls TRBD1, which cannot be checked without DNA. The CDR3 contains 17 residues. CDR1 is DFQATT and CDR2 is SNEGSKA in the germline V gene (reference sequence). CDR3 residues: CSASRVPLQGANYGYTF.

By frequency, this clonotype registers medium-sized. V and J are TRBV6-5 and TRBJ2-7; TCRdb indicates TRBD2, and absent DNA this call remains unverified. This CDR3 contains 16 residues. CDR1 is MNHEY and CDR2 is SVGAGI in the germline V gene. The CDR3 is CASSYSAGEVSYEQYF.

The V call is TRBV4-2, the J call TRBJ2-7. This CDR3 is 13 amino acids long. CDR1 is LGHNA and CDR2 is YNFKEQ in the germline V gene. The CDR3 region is CASSPTPSYEQYF.

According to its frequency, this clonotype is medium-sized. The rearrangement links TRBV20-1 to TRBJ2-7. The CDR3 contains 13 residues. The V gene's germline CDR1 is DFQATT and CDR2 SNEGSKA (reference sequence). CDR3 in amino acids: CSARDPDSSEQYF.

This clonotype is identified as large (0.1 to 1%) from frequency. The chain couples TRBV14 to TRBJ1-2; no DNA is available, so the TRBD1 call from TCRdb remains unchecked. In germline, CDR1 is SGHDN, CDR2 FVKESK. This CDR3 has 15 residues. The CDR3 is CASSQSLAGAGGYTF.

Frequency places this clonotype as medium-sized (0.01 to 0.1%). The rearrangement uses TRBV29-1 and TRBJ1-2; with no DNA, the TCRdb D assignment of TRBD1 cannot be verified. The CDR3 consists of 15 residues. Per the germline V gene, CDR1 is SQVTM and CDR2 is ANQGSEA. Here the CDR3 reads CSVEDDGEPGIGYTF.

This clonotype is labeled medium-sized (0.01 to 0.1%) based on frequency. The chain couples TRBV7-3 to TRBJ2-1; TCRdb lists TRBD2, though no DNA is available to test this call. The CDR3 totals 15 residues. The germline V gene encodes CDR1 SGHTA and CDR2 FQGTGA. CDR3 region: CASSLMLAGDNEQFF.

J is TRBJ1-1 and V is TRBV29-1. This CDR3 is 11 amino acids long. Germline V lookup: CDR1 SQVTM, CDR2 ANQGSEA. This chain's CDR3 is CSVKPDTEAFF. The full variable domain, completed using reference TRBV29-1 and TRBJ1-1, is SAVISQKPSRDICQRGTSLTIQCQVDSQVTMMFWYRQQPGQSLTLIATANQGSEATYESGFVIDKFPISRPNLTFSTLTVSNMSPEDSSIYLCSVKPDTEAFFGQGTRLTVV.

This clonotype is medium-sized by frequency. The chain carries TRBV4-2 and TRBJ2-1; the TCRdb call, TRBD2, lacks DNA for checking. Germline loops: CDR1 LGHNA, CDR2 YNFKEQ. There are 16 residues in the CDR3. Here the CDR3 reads CASSQDVRGSLNEQFF.

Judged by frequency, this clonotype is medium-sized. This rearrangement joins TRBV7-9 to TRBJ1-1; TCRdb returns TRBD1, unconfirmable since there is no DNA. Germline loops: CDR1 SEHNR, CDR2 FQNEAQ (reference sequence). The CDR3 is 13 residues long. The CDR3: CASSSAGTQEAFF.

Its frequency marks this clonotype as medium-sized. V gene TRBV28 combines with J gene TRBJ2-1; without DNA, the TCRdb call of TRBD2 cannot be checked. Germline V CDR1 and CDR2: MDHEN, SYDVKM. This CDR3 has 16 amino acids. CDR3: CASSSGSGSSYNEQFF.

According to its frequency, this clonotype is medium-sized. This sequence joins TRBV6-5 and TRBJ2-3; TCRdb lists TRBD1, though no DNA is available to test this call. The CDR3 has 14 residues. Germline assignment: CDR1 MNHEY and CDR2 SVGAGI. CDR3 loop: CASSYPGYTDTQYF.

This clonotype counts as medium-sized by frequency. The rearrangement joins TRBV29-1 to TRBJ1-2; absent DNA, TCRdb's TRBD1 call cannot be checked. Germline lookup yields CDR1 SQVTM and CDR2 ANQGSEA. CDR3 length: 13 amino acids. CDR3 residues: CSTRDRADYGYTF.

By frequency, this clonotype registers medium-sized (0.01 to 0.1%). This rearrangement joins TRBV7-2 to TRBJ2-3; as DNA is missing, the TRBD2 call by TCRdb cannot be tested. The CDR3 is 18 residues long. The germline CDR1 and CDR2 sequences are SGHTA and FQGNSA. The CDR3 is CASSFDRLAGLSTDTQYF. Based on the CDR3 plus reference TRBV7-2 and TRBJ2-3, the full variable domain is GAGVSQSPSNKVTEKGKDVELRCDPISGHTALYWYRQSLGQGLEFLIYFQGNSAPDKSGLPSDRFSAERTGGSVSTLTIQRTQQEDSAVYLCASSFDRLAGLSTDTQYFGPGTRLTVL.

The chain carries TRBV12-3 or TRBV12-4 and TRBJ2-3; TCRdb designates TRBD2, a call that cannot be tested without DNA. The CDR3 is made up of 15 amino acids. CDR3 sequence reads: CASSWTSANTDTQYF.

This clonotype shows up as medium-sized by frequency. The CDR3 sequence: CASSAGTQYDEQFF. The V and J genes are TRBV9 and TRBJ2-1; TCRdb calls TRBD1, which cannot be checked without DNA. Germline CDR1 and CDR2: SGDLS and YYNGEE. This CDR3 has 14 residues.

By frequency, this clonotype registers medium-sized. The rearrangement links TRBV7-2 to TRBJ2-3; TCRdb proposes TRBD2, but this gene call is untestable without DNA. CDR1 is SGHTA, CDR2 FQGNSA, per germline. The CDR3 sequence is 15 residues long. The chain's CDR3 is CASSPAGGLTDTQYF.

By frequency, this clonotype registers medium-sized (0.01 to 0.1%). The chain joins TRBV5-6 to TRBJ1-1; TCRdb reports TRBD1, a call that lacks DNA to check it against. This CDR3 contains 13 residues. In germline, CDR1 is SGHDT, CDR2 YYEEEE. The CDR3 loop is CASSGTGGTEAFF.

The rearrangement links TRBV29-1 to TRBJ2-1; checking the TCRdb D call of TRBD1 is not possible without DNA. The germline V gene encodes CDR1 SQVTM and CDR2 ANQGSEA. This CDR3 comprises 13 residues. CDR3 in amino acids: CSAVGQGAIEQFF.

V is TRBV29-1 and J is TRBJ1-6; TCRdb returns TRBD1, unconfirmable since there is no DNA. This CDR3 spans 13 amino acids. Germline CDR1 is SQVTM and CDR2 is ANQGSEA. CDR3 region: CSATTGYNSPLHF.